The 4 T cell receptor beta chains below come from one sample, sequenced in a study of T cell responses to AZD1222 COVID-19 vaccine. Profiling relied on immunoSEQ multiplex PCR, and the TCRdb table lists in-frame clones only, not all of them. The sample lists some 140,000 clones, approximately 94% occurring once. This specimen was peripheral blood, taken on day 0 of AZD1222 vaccination. These receptors were taken from an adult in good health.

This chain uses TRBV7-9 with TRBJ1-4; 10 bases match TRBD1. Germline V gene lookup returns CDR1 SEHNR and CDR2 FQNEAQ (reference sequence). The trim removed 1 base at V and 8 bases at J, leaving 10 bases unmatched. The CDR3 sequence is 17 residues long. CDR3 sequence (DNA): TGTGCCAGCAGCTTAGGGACAGGGGGTACCTACGCCGAAAAACTGTTTTTT. Amino acid sequence: CASSLGTGGTYAEKLFF.

The V gene is TRBV2, the J gene TRBJ1-5; possible D gene TRBD1, 5 bases. The V gene lost 6 bases and the J gene lost 5 bases, with 14 bases spanning the gap. CDR3 size: 14 residues. In germline, CDR1 is SNHLY, CDR2 FYNNEI. CDR3 bases: TGTGCCAGCAGGGCCGGGACCGGGCATCAGCCCCAGCATTTT. This sequence encodes CASRAGTGHQPQHF. The complete variable domain, with remaining parts taken from reference TRBV2 and TRBJ1-5, reads EPEVTQTPSHQVTQMGQEVILRCVPISNHLYFYWYRQILGQKVEFLVSFYNNEISEKSEIFDDQFSVERPDGSNFTLKIRSTKLEDSAMYFCASRAGTGHQPQHFGDGTRLSIL.

This chain uses TRBV6-5 with TRBJ2-2, with D maybe TRBD2 (5 bases). Germline CDR1 is MNHEY and CDR2 is SVGAGI. Trimming cost V 6 bases and J 0 bases, with 11 bases left between them. The CDR3 is 15 amino acids. The CDR3 DNA is TGTGCCAGCAGGGACTCATCCGCGAACACCGGGGAGCTGTTTTTT. Amino acids: CASRDSSANTGELFF.

This chain uses TRBV4-2 with TRBJ1-1, with 9 bases matching TRBD1. The CDR3 covers 16 residues. Trimming removed 2 bases from V and 0 bases from J; junction bases left unmatched: 4. CDR1 LGHNA and CDR2 YNFKEQ come from the germline V gene. As DNA, the CDR3 is TGTGCCAGCAGCCAACTACAGGGGGCGATGAACACTGAAGCTTTCTTT. It specifies CASSQLQGAMNTEAFF.